The rows below give T cell receptor beta chains drawn from one sample of a study of Graves' ophthalmopathy and Graves' hyperthyroidism. From the multiplex PCR reads, TCRdb called clonotypes with MiXCR, one entry per CDR3 protein. The profile shows approximately 700,000 distinct CDR3 sequences, about two fifths of them singletons. Sequences were obtained from peripheral blood. The receptors here all came from an adult man with Graves' ophthalmopathy. The CDR3 runs from the conserved cysteine through the conserved F or W. D genes are given only for firm matches. Some rows have no size entry. The others give once, few or many, or a class for an expanded clone.

V gene	clone size	D gene	J gene	CDR3 DNA	CDR3 protein
TRBV7-6	-	-	TRBJ2-2	TGTGCCAGCAGCCGAATCACCCCGGGAGATAACACCGGGGAGCTGTTTTTT	CASSRITPGDNTGELFF
TRBV7-9	-	-	TRBJ2-1	TGTGCCAGCAACCCCTGGGGGAGGTCCCGCTTGGATGAGCAGTTCTTC	CASNPWGRSRLDEQFF
TRBV11-2	-	TRBD2	TRBJ2-5	TGTGCCAGCAGCCCCGGACTAGCGGGATCGTACCAAGAGACCCAGTACTTC	CASSPGLAGSYQETQYF
TRBV20-1	-	-	TRBJ1-5	TGCAGTGCCGCCGAGGAGACCCAGCATTTT	CSAAEETQHF
TRBV7-6	-	-	TRBJ2-3	TGTGCCAGCAGCTTAGTGACTGCGCCGAATACGCAGTATTTT	CASSLVTAPNTQYF
TRBV7-2	-	-	TRBJ1-5	TGTGCCAGCAGCCGTATGGGTGCGCGGGAAGAGACCCAGCATTTT	CASSRMGAREETQHF
TRBV25-1	-	-	TRBJ2-5	TGTGCCAGCAGGGTGTCCGGGTGGGAGACCCAGTACTTC	CASRVSGWETQYF
TRBV5-5	few	-	TRBJ2-3	TGTGCCAGCAGCGACGAGATGGGATCAGATACGCAGTATTTT	CASSDEMGSDTQYF
TRBV5-5	many	-	TRBJ1-2	TGTGCCAGCAGCCGCCTACAGGCTCGCTATGGCTACACCTTC	CASSRLQARYGYTF
TRBV19	-	-	TRBJ1-6	TGTGCCAGTAGTGACAGCATACCCCTCCACTTT	CASSDSIPLHF
TRBV2	many	-	TRBJ1-5	TGTGCCAGCAGTGTTCGGGGCCAGCCCCAGCATTTT	CASSVRGQPQHF
TRBV5-1	few	TRBD1	TRBJ2-7	TGCGCCAGCAGCTTGGTCCCCCTTGACAGGGGCTCCTACGAGCAGTACTTC	CASSLVPLDRGSYEQYF
TRBV20-1	-	-	TRBJ2-7	TGCAGTGCTTCCCCGGGCCTAACGGGAGCCGCGGGGGCCCACGAGCAGTACTTC	CSASPGLTGAAGAHEQYF
TRBV29-1	few	TRBD2	TRBJ2-3	TGCAGCGTTGAATTGGGAACCGCCTCTAGCGGGATGCCGCAGTATTTT	CSVELGTASSGMPQYF
TRBV29-1	many	-	TRBJ2-5	TGCAGCGTTGAAGTGGGAGTTCAAGAGACCCAGTACTTC	CSVEVGVQETQYF
TRBV2	many	TRBD1	TRBJ1-4	TGTGCCAGCAGGACAGGGGTGGAGGAAAAACTGTTTTTT	CASRTGVEEKLFF
TRBV7-9	many	-	TRBJ1-1	TGTGCCAGTCGACAGGAAGCGAACACTGAAGCTTTCTTT	CASRQEANTEAFF
TRBV20-1	-	TRBD1	TRBJ2-7	TGCAGTGCTAGGGCGGAGGGACAGGGGCGTTTCTACGAGCAGTACTTC	CSARAEGQGRFYEQYF
TRBV9	few	-	TRBJ1-1	TGTGCCAGCAGCTTCAGTCAGGGGAGCACTGAAGCTTTCTTT	CASSFSQGSTEAFF
TRBV20-1	many	-	TRBJ1-6	TGCAGCGTCAAGGACGCCTATAATTCACCCCTCCACTTT	CSVKDAYNSPLHF
TRBV7-9	-	-	TRBJ1-5	TGTGCCAGCAGCCCCGGGGGGAGGGGTAGCAATCAGCCCCAGCATTTT	CASSPGGRGSNQPQHF
TRBV7-9	-	-	TRBJ2-5	TGTGCCAGCAGCCCTCCCGGGGCCGCAGAAGGAGAGACCCAGTACTTC	CASSPPGAAEGETQYF
TRBV25-1	few	TRBD1	TRBJ2-7	TGTGCCAGCAGTTACTCCGGACAGGGGCGCTACGAGCAGTACTTC	CASSYSGQGRYEQYF
TRBV29-1	few	-	TRBJ2-5	TGCAGCTCCGGGACACCCGGTGGGGAGACCCAGTACTTC	CSSGTPGGETQYF
TRBV7-6	-	-	TRBJ1-1	TGTGCCAGCAGCCCTGGCGGACGGAGCACTGAAGCTTTCTTT	CASSPGGRSTEAFF
TRBV25-1	-	-	TRBJ2-7	TGTGCCAGGTTCCTTCAGACGCTTTACGAGCAGTACTTC	CARFLQTLYEQYF
TRBV4-1	many	TRBD1	TRBJ1-4	TGCGCCAGCAGCCAGCTCGGGACAGGGAATGAAAAACTGTTTTTT	CASSQLGTGNEKLFF